Listed here are 8 T cell receptor beta chains from one sample, sequenced in a study of PD-L1 blockade in urothelial cancer. Produced via immunoSEQ multiplex PCR; TCRdb's table is partial and in-frame only. The repertoire includes approximately 48,000 clones, 70% to 90% of them detected once, and approximately 14% sits in the top ten. Time point denoted: pretreatment peripheral blood. The specimen comprised PBMCs, sampled around atezolizumab (anti-PD-L1) treatment. Source of these receptors: a woman in her sixties or seventies with urothelial cancer.

The rearrangement uses TRBV2 and TRBJ2-4, with D uncertain. This CDR3 spans 10 amino acids. Trimming shortened V by 8 bases and J by 4 bases, and 3 bases separated the two germline ends. Germline assignment: CDR1 SNHLY and CDR2 FYNNEI. CDR3 in amino acids: CASLKNIQYF. The CDR3 bases are TGTGCCAGCCTAAAAAACATTCAGTACTTC.

The CDR3 region is CASSKRTSGIDVDEQYF. CDR3 nucleotide sequence: TGTGCCAGCAGCAAACGGACTAGCGGGATCGACGTCGACGAGCAGTACTTC. The rearrangement links TRBV7-2 to TRBJ2-7; 12 bases are a match to TRBD2. Germline V CDR1 and CDR2: SGHTA, FQGNSA. Trimming cost V 5 bases and J 5 bases; bases outside gene matches: 13. CDR3 length equals 17 residues. Combining the CDR3 with reference TRBV7-2 and TRBJ2-7 gives the whole variable domain GAGVSQSPSNKVTEKGKDVELRCDPISGHTALYWYRQSLGQGLEFLIYFQGNSAPDKSGLPSDRFSAERTGGSVSTLTIQRTQQEDSAVYLCASSKRTSGIDVDEQYFGPGTRLTVT.

V gene TRBV9 combines with J gene TRBJ2-2; a possible D gene is TRBD1 (6 bases). Germline V gene data show CDR1 as SGDLS and CDR2 as YYNGEE. The germline V and J ends were trimmed by 3 bases and 6 bases, with 12 bases remaining between them. The CDR3 spans 14 residues. The CDR3 loop is CASSEPPGAGELFF. Here the CDR3 DNA reads TGTGCCAGCAGCGAGCCCCCAGGGGCCGGGGAGCTGTTTTTT.

This sequence joins TRBV18 and TRBJ2-3; D is perhaps TRBD2 (6 bases). This CDR3 region has 17 residues. CDR1 is KGHSH, CDR2 LQKENI, per germline. The germline V and J ends were trimmed by 0 bases and 4 bases, with 17 bases remaining between them. The CDR3 reads CASSPPGLSGAPDTQYF. CDR3 bases: TGTGCCAGCTCACCACCCGGACTATCCGGGGCTCCAGATACGCAGTATTTT. The variable domain in full, with the rest retrieved from reference TRBV18 and TRBJ2-3, is NAGVMQNPRHLVRRRGQEARLRCSPMKGHSHVYWYRQLPEEGLKFMVYLQKENIIDESGMPKERFSAEFPKEGPSILRIQQVVRGDSAAYFCASSPPGLSGAPDTQYFGPGTRLTVL.

The gene calls are TRBV6-5 and TRBJ2-7; TRBD1 might be the D (8 bases). Looked up from germline, CDR1 is MNHEY and CDR2 is SVGAGI. V was pared by 6 bases and J by 2 bases, with 17 bases between. This CDR3 comprises 15 residues. CDR3 nucleotide sequence: TGTGCCAGCAGCCCCCGGACAGGGACTACCTACGAGCAGTACTTC. Translation: CASSPRTGTTYEQYF.

This CDR3 reads CASSDGTSWVGPRELFF. The CDR3 DNA reads as TGCGCCAGCAGTGATGGGACTAGCTGGGTAGGGCCCAGGGAGCTGTTTTTT. This rearrangement joins TRBV10-1 to TRBJ2-2; 9 nucleotides agree with TRBD2. V lost 3 bases and J lost 9; bases outside the gene matches: 14. CDR3 length: 17 amino acids. The germline V gene encodes CDR1 WNHNN and CDR2 SYGVQD (reference sequence).

The rearrangement uses TRBV7-8 and TRBJ2-7, with D maybe TRBD1 (5 bases). Germline CDR1 SGHVS, CDR2 FQNEAQ. The CDR3 is made up of 18 amino acids. V dropped 4 bases and J dropped 0 bases, with 22 bases sitting between them. Here the CDR3 reads CASSSLTVIGAGSYEQYF. The CDR3 DNA reads as TGTGCCAGCAGCTCATTGACCGTTATAGGGGCTGGCTCCTACGAGCAGTACTTC. Full variable domain (outside the CDR3, taken from reference TRBV7-8 and TRBJ2-7): GAGVSQSPRYKVAKRGQDVALRCDPISGHVSLFWYQQALGQGPEFLTYFQNEAQLDKSGLPSDRFFAERPEGSVSTLKIQRTQQEDSAVYLCASSSLTVIGAGSYEQYFGPGTRLTVT.

The chain uses TRBV7-9 and TRBJ2-3; possible D gene TRBD2, 6 bases. V lost 3 bases and J 4 bases, leaving 8 bases between the germline ends. CDR3 length: 13 amino acids. Germline loops: CDR1 SEHNR, CDR2 FQNEAQ (reference sequence). This chain's CDR3 is CASSFRRADTQYF. CDR3 DNA sequence: TGTGCCAGCAGCTTCAGGAGGGCAGATACGCAGTATTTT.